These 22 T cell receptor beta chains share one sample of origin, sequenced in a study of blood T cells in healthy people across ages. A J-beta primer mix and a sample-barcoded 5' primer were used in a second PCR of about 7 to 12 cycles. Each CDR3 protein is one row after TCRdb ran MiXCR on the 5' RACE reads. This table holds more than 800,000 distinct CDR3 sequences, 29% found once. The sample consisted of blood. These receptors all stem from a woman aged 80 or over in good health.

There are many counts of this clonotype. J is TRBJ1-2 and V is TRBV12-3 or TRBV12-4; the D is unclear. The germline V and J ends were trimmed by 6 bases and 5 bases, with 7 bases remaining between them. The CDR3 is 11 residues long. The CDR3 nucleotides read TGTGCCAGCAGCCAAAAATATGGCTACACCTTC. It yields the protein CASSQKYGYTF.

This clonotype was picked up a small number of times. A much more abundant neighbour one base away suggests this may be a read error. The rearrangement joins TRBV9 to TRBJ1-2; D perhaps matches TRBD1 (5 bases). CDR1 is SGDLS and CDR2 is YYNGEE in the germline V gene. Trimming stripped 3 bases from V and 4 bases from J, with 10 bases between. The CDR3 extends over 13 amino acids. The CDR3, as DNA: TGTGCCAGCAGCGGCGGGGCACCCTATGGCTACACCTTC. Amino acids: CASSGGAPYGYTF.

This clonotype was detected ten times or more. This sequence joins TRBV6-5 and TRBJ2-5; 7 bases are shared with TRBD1. There are 14 residues in the CDR3. Germline CDR1 reads MNHEY; CDR2 reads SVGAGI. J gave up 4 bases and V 6 bases, and 8 bases lay outside the gene matches. CDR3 bases: TGTGCCAGCAGCCCTAACAGGGGCGGAGAGACCCAGTACTTC. Protein product: CASSPNRGGETQYF.

Turning to this clonotype: A read error is possible here, since a much larger clone lies one base away. The chain uses TRBV7-2 and TRBJ2-1; 7 nucleotides agree with TRBD2. The J call may be faulty, since TRBJ2-7 better matches the DNA end. The germline V gene encodes CDR1 SGHTA and CDR2 FQGNSA. The CDR3 sequence is 14 residues long. The CDR3 spells CASSRLAAYNEQYF. CDR3 sequence (DNA): TGTGCCAGCTCACGACTAGCCGCCTACAATGAGCAGTACTTC.

The chain is built from TRBV19 and TRBJ1-6; 8 bases match TRBD1. The CDR3 sequence is 13 residues long. J gave up 8 bases and V 3 bases, and 0 bases lay outside the gene matches. Germline CDR1 is LNHDA and CDR2 is SQIVND (reference sequence). CDR3 sequence reads: CASSMDRDSPLHF. Written as DNA, the CDR3 is TGTGCCAGTAGTATGGACAGGGATTCACCCCTCCACTTT.

This chain's CDR3 is CASSQGGGGGYEQYF. The CDR3 region has the DNA TGCGCCAGCAGCCAAGGGGGCGGTGGGGGTTACGAGCAGTACTTC. The chain carries TRBV5-1 and TRBJ2-7, with 7 bases aligning to TRBD1. Trimming removed 4 bases from V and 4 bases from J; junction bases left unmatched: 11. The germline V gene has CDR1 SGHRS and CDR2 YFSETQ. The CDR3 runs 15 residues.

This clonotype has a handful of counts. V is TRBV4-2 and J is TRBJ2-1, with 7 nucleotides matching TRBD2. Germline V gene sequence: CDR1 LGHNA, CDR2 YNFKEQ. The V and J ends lost 1 base and 6 bases, in that order; junction bases with no gene match: 0. This CDR3 comprises 13 residues. Here the CDR3 DNA reads TGTGCCAGCAGCCAAGGGACTAGCAATGAGCAGTTCTTC. Protein: CASSQGTSNEQFF.

Details on this clonotype: This may be a read error: a much more frequent sequence differs by one nucleotide. The CDR3 end shows no conserved phenylalanine or tryptophan, and so a read error is likely. This chain links TRBV20-1 with TRBJ2-7; a possible D gene is TRBD2 (6 bases). The V gene's germline CDR1 is DFQATT and CDR2 SNEGSKA (reference sequence). V was pared by 1 base and J by 2 bases, with 9 bases between. CDR3 length equals 13 residues. The CDR3 region has the DNA TGCAGTGCTAGAGCGAGCGGGCCCTACGAGCAGTACTCC. Translating gives CSARASGPYEQYS.

The sample holds a few counts of this clonotype. The rearrangement uses TRBV6-5 and TRBJ2-6; no firm D call. The CDR3 spans 15 residues. V was clipped by 1 base and J by 0 bases, with 4 bases between them. The V gene's germline CDR1 is MNHEY and CDR2 SVGAGI. This chain's CDR3 is CASSYWSSGANVLTF. The CDR3 coding sequence is TGTGCCAGCAGTTACTGGTCCTCTGGGGCCAACGTCCTGACTTTC.

Details on this clonotype: It may be a read error: a sequence one base away is much more abundant. The chain joins TRBV9 to TRBJ2-1; either TRBD1 or TRBD2 may fit D (6 bases each). In germline, CDR1 is SGDLS, CDR2 YYNGEE. This CDR3 has 17 amino acids. DNA for the CDR3: TGTGCCAACAGCATCCGCGGGGACATGGGGGCGGTGAATGAGCAGTTCTTC. As protein: CANSIRGDMGAVNEQFF.

V gene TRBV20-1 combines with J gene TRBJ2-1; TRBD1 might be the D (6 bases). This CDR3 is 14 amino acids long. The V and J ends lost 5 bases and 1 base respectively, with 12 bases between them. Germline V gene lookup returns CDR1 DFQATT and CDR2 SNEGSKA (reference sequence). The chain's CDR3 is CSASQGNSYNEQFF. As DNA, the CDR3 is TGCAGTGCTTCACAGGGTAATTCCTACAATGAGCAGTTCTTC.

The chain carries TRBV5-4 and TRBJ2-7, with 11 positions matching TRBD2. The trim removed 0 bases at V and 4 bases at J, leaving 3 bases unmatched. This CDR3 has 15 residues. Germline V gene sequence: CDR1 SGHNT, CDR2 YYREEE (reference sequence). The CDR3 here is CASSLEGLAVYEQYF. Here the CDR3 DNA reads TGTGCCAGCAGCTTGGAGGGACTAGCGGTGTACGAGCAGTACTTC.

This clonotype occurred a few times. Just one base apart from a much larger clone, this may be a read error. The V call is TRBV7-2, the J call TRBJ2-5, with a tentative D call TRBD2 (5 bases). Per germline, CDR1 SGHTA and CDR2 FQGNSA. Trimming cost V 8 bases and J 7 bases, with 14 bases left between them. The CDR3 consists of 12 residues. The CDR3 spells CASCRAGGTQYF. CDR3 DNA sequence: TGTGCCAGCTGCCGAGCAGGAGGGACCCAGTACTTC.

This clonotype was counted between two and nine times. This chain links TRBV20-1 with TRBJ2-1; 7 bases line up with TRBD1. Germline CDR1 reads DFQATT; CDR2 reads SNEGSKA (reference sequence). After removal of 3 bases from V and 4 bases from J, the junction contained 6 bases not matched to a gene. The CDR3 runs 14 residues. CDR3 sequence: CSASRRGSYNEQFF. CDR3 nucleotide sequence: TGCAGTGCTAGTCGCAGGGGGTCTTACAATGAGCAGTTCTTC.

Concerning this clonotype itself: Mismatch with germline at one junction end may stem from a read error. The gene calls are TRBV4-1 and TRBJ1-4; D is unresolved. CDR1 MGHRA and CDR2 YSYEKL come from the germline V gene. The CDR3 is 14 amino acids. CDR3 in amino acids: CASSQDLRYEKPFF. CDR3 DNA: TGCGCCAGCAGCCAAGACCTTCGGTACGAAAAACCGTTTTTT.

This clonotype was recorded at least ten times. The rearrangement links TRBV6-6 to TRBJ2-7; tentatively, D is TRBD2 (6 bases). Germline V lookup: CDR1 MNHNY, CDR2 SVGAGI (reference sequence). There are 16 residues in the CDR3. Trimming cost V 0 bases and J 3 bases, with 15 bases left between them. The CDR3 DNA follows: TGTGCCAGCAGTTACTCGATCAGACTAGACCTCTACGAGCAGTACTTC. This sequence encodes CASSYSIRLDLYEQYF.

In regard to this clonotype: A read error may be the cause here, since a much bigger clone is one base away. The chain employs TRBV27 and TRBJ2-1; 9 nucleotides line up with TRBD1. V shed 6 bases, J shed 2 bases, and the junction held 20 bases outside the gene matches. Germline V CDR1 and CDR2: MNHEY, SMNVEV (reference sequence). The length of the CDR3 is 20 residues. The CDR3 coding sequence is TGTGCCAGCAGCCTACTCCGGGACAGGGACTTTCTAAGCCCCTACAATGAGCAGTTCTTC. This codes for CASSLLRDRDFLSPYNEQFF.

As for this clonotype: A much larger clone sits a single nucleotide away, making a read error possible. The chain links TRBV19 to TRBJ1-2; TRBD1 is a possible D gene (6 bases). The CDR3 runs 14 residues. V shed 10 bases and J shed 8 bases, with 23 bases lying between them. The V gene's germline CDR1 is LNHDA and CDR2 SQIVND (reference sequence). CDR3 sequence reads: CANSSDKPTGGYTF. DNA of the CDR3: TGTGCCAATAGCTCGGACAAGCCTACAGGGGGCTACACCTTC.

Comments on this clonotype: Because the CDR3 is missing its conserved closing phenylalanine or tryptophan, this is likely a read error. The gene calls are TRBV5-1 and TRBJ2-6, with 8 positions matching TRBD1. The CDR3 runs 18 residues. V was clipped by 8 bases and J by 0 bases; unmatched bases: 13. The germline gives CDR1 SGHRS, CDR2 YFSETQ. The CDR3 DNA sequence: TGCGCCAGTGGGACAGGATTCGCGTTTGACTCTGGGGCCAACGTCCTGACTGTC. This encodes CASGTGFAFDSGANVLTV.

This clonotype came up once. V usage is TRBV9 and J usage is TRBJ2-5; TRBD1 matches at 8 bases. CDR1 and CDR2 (germline): SGDLS, YYNGEE. The CDR3 covers 16 residues. After removal of 4 bases from V and 11 bases from J, the junction contained 19 bases not matched to a gene. This chain's CDR3 is CASSSRVAGGAYEQYF. For the CDR3, the DNA is TGTGCCAGCAGCTCGAGGGTCGCAGGGGGCGCGTATGAGCAGTACTTC.

This clonotype was seen more than once but under ten times. This rearrangement joins TRBV5-1 to TRBJ1-2, with 11 bases that match TRBD1. The CDR3 has 16 amino acids. The trim removed 4 bases at V and 4 bases at J, leaving 9 bases unmatched. The germline CDR1 and CDR2 sequences are SGHRS and YFSETQ. This CDR3 is CASSEGTGGYAYGYTF. In DNA form, the CDR3 reads TGCGCCAGCAGCGAGGGGACAGGGGGTTACGCCTATGGCTACACCTTC. Together with reference TRBV5-1 and TRBJ1-2, the CDR3 gives the full variable domain: KAGVTQTPRYLIKTRGQQVTLSCSPISGHRSVSWYQQTPGQGLQFLFEYFSETQRNKGNFPGRFSGRQFSNSRSEMNVSTLELGDSALYLCASSEGTGGYAYGYTFGSGTRLTVV.

The V and J genes are TRBV12-3 or TRBV12-4 and TRBJ1-5; 7 nucleotides agree with TRBD1. Trimming at V came to 4 bases and at J to 6 bases, leaving 6 bases not matched to a gene. The CDR3 spans 14 residues. The CDR3 spells CASSYRGGGQPQHF. DNA for the CDR3: TGTGCCAGCAGTTACAGGGGCGGGGGTCAGCCCCAGCATTTT.